This T cell receptor (beta chain) stems from a study of T cell changes during pregnancy in multiple sclerosis. The assay was immunoSEQ multiplex PCR, and TCRdb's table has in-frame clones only and misses some. The sample shows 55,000 to 80,000 clones, less than 95% of them seen only once. The CDR3 has 15 amino acids. The germline V gene has CDR1 SGDLS and CDR2 YYNGEE. Trimming pared 4 bases from V and 1 base from J, leaving 12 bases between. V and J are TRBV9 and TRBJ1-3; unclear D gene. Here the sequenced sample was peripheral blood, taken in the third trimester of pregnancy. The TCR originated in a female donor with multiple sclerosis, enrolled in a pregnancy study. CDR3 sequence reads: CASSPRSGSGNTIYF. CDR3 bases: TGTGCCAGCAGCCCCAGATCCGGGTCTGGAAACACCATATATTTT.